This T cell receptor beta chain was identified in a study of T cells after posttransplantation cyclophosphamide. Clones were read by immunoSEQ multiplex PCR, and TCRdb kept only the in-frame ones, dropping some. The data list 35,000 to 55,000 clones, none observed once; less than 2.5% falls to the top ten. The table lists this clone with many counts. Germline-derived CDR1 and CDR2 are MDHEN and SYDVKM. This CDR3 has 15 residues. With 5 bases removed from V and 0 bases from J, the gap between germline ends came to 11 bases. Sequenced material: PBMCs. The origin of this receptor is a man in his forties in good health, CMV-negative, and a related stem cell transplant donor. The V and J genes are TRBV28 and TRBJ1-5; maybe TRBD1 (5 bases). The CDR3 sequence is CASSPQTASNQPQHF. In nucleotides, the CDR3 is TGTGCCAGCAGTCCTCAGACAGCTAGCAATCAGCCCCAGCATTTT.